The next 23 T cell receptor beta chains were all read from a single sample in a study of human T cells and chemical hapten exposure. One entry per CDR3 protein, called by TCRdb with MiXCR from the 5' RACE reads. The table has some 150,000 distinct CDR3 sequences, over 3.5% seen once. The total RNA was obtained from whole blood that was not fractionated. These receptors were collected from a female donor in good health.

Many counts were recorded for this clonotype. In DNA form, the CDR3 reads TGTGCCAGCTCACCTACAACCGGACAGGGAAATAGCTATGGCTACACCTTC. As protein: CASSPTTGQGNSYGYTF. The chain combines TRBV18 with TRBJ1-2; 8 bases match TRBD1. There are 17 residues in the CDR3. V was pared by 3 bases and J by 4 bases, with 13 bases of the junction left unmatched. Germline-derived CDR1 and CDR2 are KGHSH and LQKENI.

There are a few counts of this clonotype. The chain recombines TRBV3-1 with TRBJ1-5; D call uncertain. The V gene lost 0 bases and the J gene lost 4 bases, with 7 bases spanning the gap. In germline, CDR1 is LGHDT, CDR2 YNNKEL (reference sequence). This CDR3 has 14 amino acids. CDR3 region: CASSQDYRNQPQHF. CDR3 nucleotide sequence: TGTGCCAGCAGCCAAGATTACCGTAATCAGCCCCAGCATTTT.

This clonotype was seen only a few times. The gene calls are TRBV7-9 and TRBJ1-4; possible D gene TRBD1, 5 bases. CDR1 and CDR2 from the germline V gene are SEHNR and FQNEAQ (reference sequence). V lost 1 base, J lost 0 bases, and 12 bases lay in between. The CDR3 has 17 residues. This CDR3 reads CASSLGDWKTTNEKLFF. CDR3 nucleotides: TGTGCCAGCAGCTTAGGGGACTGGAAGACAACTAATGAAAAACTGTTTTTT.

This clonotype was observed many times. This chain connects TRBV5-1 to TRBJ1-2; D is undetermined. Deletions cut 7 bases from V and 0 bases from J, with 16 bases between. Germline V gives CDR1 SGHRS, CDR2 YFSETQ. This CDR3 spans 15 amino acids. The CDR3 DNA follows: TGCGCCAGCTCGTCCCCTGGCGCCGCTAACTATGGCTACACCTTC. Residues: CASSSPGAANYGYTF.

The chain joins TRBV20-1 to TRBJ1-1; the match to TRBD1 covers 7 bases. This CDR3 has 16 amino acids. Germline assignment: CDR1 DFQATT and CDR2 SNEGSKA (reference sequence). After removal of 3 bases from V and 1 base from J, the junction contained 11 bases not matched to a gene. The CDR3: CSARDIARQGNTEAFF. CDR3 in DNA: TGCAGTGCTAGGGACATTGCTAGACAGGGGAACACTGAAGCTTTCTTT.

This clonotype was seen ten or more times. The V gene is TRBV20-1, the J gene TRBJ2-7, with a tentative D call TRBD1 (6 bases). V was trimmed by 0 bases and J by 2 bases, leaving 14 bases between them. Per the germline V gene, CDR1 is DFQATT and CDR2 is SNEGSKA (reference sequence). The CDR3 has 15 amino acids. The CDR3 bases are TGCAGTGCTAGAGATTTGGGGGCTCCCACCTACGAGCAGTACTTC. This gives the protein CSARDLGAPTYEQYF.

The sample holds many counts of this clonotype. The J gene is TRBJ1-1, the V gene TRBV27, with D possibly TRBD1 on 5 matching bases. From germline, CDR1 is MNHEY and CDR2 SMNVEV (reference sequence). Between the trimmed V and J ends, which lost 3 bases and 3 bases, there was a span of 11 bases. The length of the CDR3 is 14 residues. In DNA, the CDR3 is TGTGCCAGCAGTTTGACGGGGCTGGACACTGAAGCTTTCTTT. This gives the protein CASSLTGLDTEAFF.

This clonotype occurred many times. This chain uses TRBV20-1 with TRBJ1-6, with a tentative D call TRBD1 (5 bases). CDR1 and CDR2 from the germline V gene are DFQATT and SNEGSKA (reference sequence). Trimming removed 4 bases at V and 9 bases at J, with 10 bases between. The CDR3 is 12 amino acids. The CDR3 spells CSAIQGISPLHF. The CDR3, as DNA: TGCAGTGCTATCCAGGGCATTTCACCCCTCCACTTT.

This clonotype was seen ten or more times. CDR3 sequence (DNA): TGTGCCAGCAGCCAGTATGGGGGGGTCAATCAGCCCCAGCATTTT. Translation: CASSQYGGVNQPQHF. The chain is built from TRBV3-1 and TRBJ1-5; D might be TRBD1 (5 bases). The CDR3 totals 15 residues. Trimming cost V 3 bases and J 3 bases, with 12 bases left between them. Germline CDR1 LGHDT, CDR2 YNNKEL (reference sequence).

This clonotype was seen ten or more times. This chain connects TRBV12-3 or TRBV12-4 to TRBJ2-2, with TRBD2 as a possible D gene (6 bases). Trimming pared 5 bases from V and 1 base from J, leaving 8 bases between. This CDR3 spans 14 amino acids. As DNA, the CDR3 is TGTGCCAGCAGTCCGGGACTGAACACCGGGGAGCTGTTTTTT. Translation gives CASSPGLNTGELFF.

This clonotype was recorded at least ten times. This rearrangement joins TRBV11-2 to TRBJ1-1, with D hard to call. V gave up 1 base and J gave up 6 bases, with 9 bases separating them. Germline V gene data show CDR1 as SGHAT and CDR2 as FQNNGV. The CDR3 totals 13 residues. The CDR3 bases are TGTGCCAGCAGCTTAGCTAGGGTGGCTGAAGCTTTCTTT. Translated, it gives CASSLARVAEAFF.

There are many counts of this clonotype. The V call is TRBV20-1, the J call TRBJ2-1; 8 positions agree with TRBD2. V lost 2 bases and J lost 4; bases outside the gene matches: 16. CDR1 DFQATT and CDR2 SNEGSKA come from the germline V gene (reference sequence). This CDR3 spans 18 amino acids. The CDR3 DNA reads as TGCAGTGCTAGATTCCTTGGCGGGGGGCCTCGAACTTACAATGAGCAGTTCTTC. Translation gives CSARFLGGGPRTYNEQFF.

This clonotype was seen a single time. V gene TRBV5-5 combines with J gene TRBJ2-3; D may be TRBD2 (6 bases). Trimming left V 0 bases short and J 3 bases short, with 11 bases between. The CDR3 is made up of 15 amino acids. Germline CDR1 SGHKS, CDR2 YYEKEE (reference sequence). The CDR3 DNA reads TGTGCCAGCAGCTTGGGGGGACTGGGTACAGATACGCAGTATTTT. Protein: CASSLGGLGTDTQYF.

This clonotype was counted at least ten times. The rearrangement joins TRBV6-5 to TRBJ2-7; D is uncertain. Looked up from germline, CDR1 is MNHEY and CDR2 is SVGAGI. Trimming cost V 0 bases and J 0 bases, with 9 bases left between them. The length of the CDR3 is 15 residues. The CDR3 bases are TGTGCCAGCAGTTACTCGAGGCTACTCTCCTACGAGCAGTACTTC. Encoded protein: CASSYSRLLSYEQYF.

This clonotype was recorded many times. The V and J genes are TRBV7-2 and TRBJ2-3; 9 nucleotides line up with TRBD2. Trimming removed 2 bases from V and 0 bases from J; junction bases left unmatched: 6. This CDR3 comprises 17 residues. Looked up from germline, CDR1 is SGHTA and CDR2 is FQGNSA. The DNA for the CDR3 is TGTGCCAGCAGCTTATGGTTAGCGGGGGCTAGCACAGATACGCAGTATTTT. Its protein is CASSLWLAGASTDTQYF.

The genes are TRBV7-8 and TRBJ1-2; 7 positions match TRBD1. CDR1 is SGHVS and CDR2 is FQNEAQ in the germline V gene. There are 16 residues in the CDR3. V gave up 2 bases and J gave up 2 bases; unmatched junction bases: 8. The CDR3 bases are TGTGCCAGCAGCTTAACCGTCGGGACAGCGAACTATGGCTACACCTTC. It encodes CASSLTVGTANYGYTF.

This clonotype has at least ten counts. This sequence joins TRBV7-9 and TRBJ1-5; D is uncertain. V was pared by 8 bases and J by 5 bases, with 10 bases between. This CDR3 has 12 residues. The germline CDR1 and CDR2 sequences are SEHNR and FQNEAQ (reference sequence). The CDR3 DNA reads TGTGCCAGCGGCCATGTGGATCAGCCCCAGCATTTT. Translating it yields CASGHVDQPQHF.

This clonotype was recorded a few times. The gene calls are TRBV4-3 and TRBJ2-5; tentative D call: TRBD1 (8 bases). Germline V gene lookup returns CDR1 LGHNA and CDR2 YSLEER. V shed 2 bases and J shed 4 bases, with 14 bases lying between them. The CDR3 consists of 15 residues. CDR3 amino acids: CASSQRNRGGETQYF. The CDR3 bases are TGCGCCAGCAGCCAAAGGAACAGGGGGGGAGAGACCCAGTACTTC.

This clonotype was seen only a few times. The CDR3 region has the DNA TGTGCCAGCAGCCCATACTCCCGGGACGACAATGAGCAGTTCTTC. Its translation is CASSPYSRDDNEQFF. The chain has TRBV3-1 and TRBJ2-1; D tentatively reads TRBD1 or TRBD2 (5 bases each). This CDR3 region has 15 residues. With 4 bases removed from V and 5 bases from J, the gap between germline ends came to 15 bases. CDR1 and CDR2 from the germline V gene are LGHDT and YNNKEL (reference sequence).

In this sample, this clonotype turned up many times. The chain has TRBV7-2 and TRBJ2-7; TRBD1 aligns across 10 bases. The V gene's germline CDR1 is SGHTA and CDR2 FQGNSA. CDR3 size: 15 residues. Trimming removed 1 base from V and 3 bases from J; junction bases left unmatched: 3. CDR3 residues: CASSLVGTGVYEQYF. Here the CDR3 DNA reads TGTGCCAGCAGCTTAGTTGGGACAGGGGTCTACGAGCAGTACTTC.

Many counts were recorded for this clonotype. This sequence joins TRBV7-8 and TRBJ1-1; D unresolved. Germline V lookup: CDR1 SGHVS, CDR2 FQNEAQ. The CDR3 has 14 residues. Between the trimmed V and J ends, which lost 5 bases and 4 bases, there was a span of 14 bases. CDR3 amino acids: CASSQTRGSTEAFF. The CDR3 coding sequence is TGTGCCAGCAGCCAGACTCGAGGGTCCACTGAAGCTTTCTTT.

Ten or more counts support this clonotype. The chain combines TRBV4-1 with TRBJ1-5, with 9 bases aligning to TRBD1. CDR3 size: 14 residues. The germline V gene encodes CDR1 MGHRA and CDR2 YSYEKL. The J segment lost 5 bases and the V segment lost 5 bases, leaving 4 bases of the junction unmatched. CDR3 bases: TGCGCCAGCAGCAAGGGACAGGGATATCAGCCCCAGCATTTT. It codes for CASSKGQGYQPQHF.

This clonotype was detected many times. This CDR3 reads CASSPGDRGPQETQYF. CDR3 bases: TGTGCCAGCAGCCCCGGGGACAGGGGCCCCCAAGAGACCCAGTACTTC. The chain employs TRBV6-2 or TRBV6-3 and TRBJ2-5, with 10 bases identical to TRBD1. The V gene end was trimmed by 6 bases and the J gene end by 1 base; junction bases not matched to a gene: 8. Germline CDR1 is MNHEY and CDR2 is SVGEGT. CDR3 size: 16 residues.